A selection of T cell receptor beta chains follows, all from one sample in a study of cytomegalovirus exposure and HLA in healthy donors. Assay used: immunoSEQ multiplex PCR; TCRdb lists only in-frame clones, some missing. The data show around 150,000 clones, roughly 80% seen once. The sequenced sample consisted of PBMCs. Every receptor here comes from a man in his forties in good health and CMV-seropositive. Both conserved end residues are part of each CDR3. A D gene is named only where the DNA matches it firmly. Clone size, where shown, is once, few, many, or a class for clones that have expanded.

DNA | CDR3 | V | size | J | D
TGTGCCAGTAGTTGGCAGGGAAACACCGGGGAGCTGTTTTTT | CASSWQGNTGELFF | TRBV19 | - | TRBJ2-2 | -
TGTGCCAGCAGTGACAGGGACTATGGCTACACCTTC | CASSDRDYGYTF | TRBV6-1 | - | TRBJ1-2 | -
TGTGCCAGCACCGTGCGGATCGGGCAGCCCCAGCATTTT | CASTVRIGQPQHF | TRBV27 | - | TRBJ1-5 | -
TGTGCCAGCAGCTTGTACCAGGGGGCAATTGAGCAGTACTTC | CASSLYQGAIEQYF | TRBV5-4 | - | TRBJ2-7 | TRBD1
TGTGCCAGCAGTCGGGACAGGGGGACCCCTGAAGCTTTCTTT | CASSRDRGTPEAFF | TRBV2 | - | TRBJ1-1 | TRBD1
TGTGCCAGTAGTATAGCCGACAGGGGAGGCTACACCTTC | CASSIADRGGYTF | TRBV19 | - | TRBJ1-2 | TRBD1
TGTGCCAGCTCACCAAGGGTACAGGGGGTACAAGAGACCCAGTACTTC | CASSPRVQGVQETQYF | TRBV18 | - | TRBJ2-5 | TRBD1
TGTGCCTGGAGTCAAGACATTGGCTACACCTTC | CAWSQDIGYTF | TRBV30 | once | TRBJ1-2 | -
TGTGCCAGCAGCTTTGCGGGAATTACTGAAGCTTTCTTT | CASSFAGITEAFF | TRBV7-3 | - | TRBJ1-1 | -
TGTGCCAGCAGCAACCGGGACAGGGGGCAAGTGAACACTGAAGCTTTCTTT | CASSNRDRGQVNTEAFF | TRBV7-9 | - | TRBJ1-1 | TRBD1
TGTGCCAGCAGCTTCCTAGCGGGGGTATACGAGCAGTACTTC | CASSFLAGVYEQYF | TRBV7-8 | few | TRBJ2-7 | TRBD2
TGTGCCTGGAGTGTACCTTTACAGGGTATCGGGCAGTTCTTC | CAWSVPLQGIGQFF | TRBV30 | - | TRBJ2-1 | -
TGTGCCACCAGCAGGGACAGGGGCTACGAGCAGTACTTC | CATSRDRGYEQYF | TRBV15 | - | TRBJ2-7 | TRBD1
TGCGCCAGCAGCCAAGTCCTAGCGGGAGAAACAGGGTACGAGCAGTACTTC | CASSQVLAGETGYEQYF | TRBV4-1 | - | TRBJ2-7 | TRBD2
TGTGCCAGCGCGGTCGGGGGAGGGGATGAAAAACTGTTTTTT | CASAVGGGDEKLFF | TRBV7-2 | - | TRBJ1-4 | -
TGTGCCAGTAGTTCGCGGACAGGGGGCTGGTCGAGCACAGATACGCAGTATTTT | CASSSRTGGWSSTDTQYF | TRBV19 | - | TRBJ2-3 | TRBD1
TGTGCCAGCAGCTGGGTAGCGGGAGCCTACGAGCAGTACTTC | CASSWVAGAYEQYF | TRBV14 | - | TRBJ2-7 | TRBD2
TGTGCCAGCAGTCCCGACGCAAACTACGAGCAGTACTTC | CASSPDANYEQYF | TRBV6-5 | - | TRBJ2-7 | -
TGCGCCAGCAGCCAGGGTAGACAGTTCCCCTACAATCAGCCCCAGCATTTT | CASSQGRQFPYNQPQHF | TRBV4-3 | - | TRBJ1-5 | -
TGTGCCAGCAGTGAAGGAGGGGAAGATGGCTACACCTTC | CASSEGGEDGYTF | TRBV25-1 | - | TRBJ1-2 | -
TGTGCCAGCAGCCCGAGACAGGGAGCGGGCAACGGGGAGCTGTTTTTT | CASSPRQGAGNGELFF | TRBV9 | - | TRBJ2-2 | -
TGTGCCAGCAGTTTAATGGGCAGTTCCTACGAGCAGTACTTC | CASSLMGSSYEQYF | TRBV27 | - | TRBJ2-7 | -
TGTGCCAGTAGCGGGTGGGGGACTAGCGGGCCCTCCTACGAGCAGTACTTC | CASSGWGTSGPSYEQYF | TRBV19 | - | TRBJ2-7 | TRBD2
TGCGCCAGCAGCTTGGTATCGGTGGGAGCCTACAATGAGCAGTTCTTC | CASSLVSVGAYNEQFF | TRBV5-1 | - | TRBJ2-1 | -
TGCAGCGTTGAAGGACGGTTCGGACTGGGAGGCTACACCTTC | CSVEGRFGLGGYTF | TRBV29-1 | - | TRBJ1-2 | -
TGTGCCAGCAGCTTGGACAGGGGAAATTCACCCCTCCACTTT | CASSLDRGNSPLHF | TRBV5-4 | - | TRBJ1-6 | TRBD1
TGTGCCAGCAGACAGGGTCACAGCTCCTATAATTCACCCCTCCACTTT | CASRQGHSSYNSPLHF | TRBV27 | - | TRBJ1-6 | -
TGTGCCAGCAGCCTCCTCGGGACAGCCTCCATGAACACTGAAGCTTTCTTT | CASSLLGTASMNTEAFF | TRBV7-3 | few | TRBJ1-1 | TRBD1
TGTGCCAGCAGCTCCCTGGACAGGTCTGGAAACACCATATATTTT | CASSSLDRSGNTIYF | TRBV7-9 | - | TRBJ1-3 | TRBD1
TGTGCCAGCAGGCGAACTGACTATGGCTACACCTTC | CASRRTDYGYTF | TRBV6-6 | - | TRBJ1-2 | -
TGTGCCTGGAGTATTGGGACAGAGAATCAGCCCCAGCATTTT | CAWSIGTENQPQHF | TRBV30 | few | TRBJ1-5 | TRBD1
TGTGCCAGCAGCGCGTCTTTTGAAGCTTTCTTT | CASSASFEAFF | TRBV7-9 | - | TRBJ1-1 | -
TGTGCCAGCAGCTTTCGCCCCTCAGGGGTGGGGGGCTACACCTTC | CASSFRPSGVGGYTF | TRBV11-2 | - | TRBJ1-2 | -
TGTGCCAGCAGTTTATCGATGGGACTAGCGGGAGCCTTC | CASSLSMGLAGAF | TRBV27 | once | TRBJ2-7 | TRBD2
TGCGCCAGCAGCTTGGCGACTAGCGGGGGCTGGGATACGCAGTATTTT | CASSLATSGGWDTQYF | TRBV5-1 | - | TRBJ2-3 | TRBD2
TGTGCCAGCACAGGACAACCGGCTAACTATGGCTACACCTTC | CASTGQPANYGYTF | TRBV6-1 | - | TRBJ1-2 | -
TGTGCCAGCAGCTTACGAATTATGGCCGAGCAGTACTTC | CASSLRIMAEQYF | TRBV7-9 | - | TRBJ2-7 | -
TGTGCCAGCAGTCGTTTTGCAGCGATAGACTATGGCTACACCTTC | CASSRFAAIDYGYTF | TRBV5-6 | - | TRBJ1-2 | -
TGTGCCAGCAGTGCCCACAGGGGGCCTTTCACAGATACGCAGTATTTT | CASSAHRGPFTDTQYF | TRBV6-1 | - | TRBJ2-3 | TRBD1
TGTGCCAGTAGTATAGCGGGGGGCCCTCCCTACGAGCAGTACTTC | CASSIAGGPPYEQYF | TRBV19 | - | TRBJ2-7 | -
TGTGCCAGCAGCCGCGGACAGCCAGGGGGTGGCTACACCTTC | CASSRGQPGGGYTF | TRBV7-2 | few | TRBJ1-2 | TRBD1
TGCGCCAGCAGCCAAGGAACTATACTAGCGGGGCGTCGGGGCTACGAGCAGTACTTC | CASSQGTILAGRRGYEQYF | TRBV4-3 | - | TRBJ2-7 | TRBD2
TGTGCCAGCAGCTCGCCGGGACAGGGGACTTTTAATGAAAGGGGAATGTTTTTT | CASSSPGQGTFNERGMFF | TRBV7-9 | - | TRBJ1-4 | TRBD1
TGTGCCAGCAGCGTAGTAGTAAACACTGAAGCTTTCTTT | CASSVVVNTEAFF | TRBV9 | - | TRBJ1-1 | -
TGTGCCAGCGGGGAAGCGGGGGCCCAATATGATGCGCAGTATTTT | CASGEAGAQYDAQYF | TRBV6-1 | - | TRBJ2-3 | TRBD2
TGTGCCAGCAGTACAACTATCACTCCTCAAGAGACCCAGTACTTC | CASSTTITPQETQYF | TRBV6-5 | - | TRBJ2-5 | -
TGCGCCAGCAGCCAAGCCTACCCGGGACAGGGGTGGCATGAGCAGTTCTTC | CASSQAYPGQGWHEQFF | TRBV4-1 | few | TRBJ2-1 | TRBD1
TGTGCCAGCAGTGTACAGGGCAAGGCAGGGGGCTACACCTTC | CASSVQGKAGGYTF | TRBV6-1 | - | TRBJ1-2 | -
TGTGCCAGCAGTGACAGGGGCCAGCCCCAGCATTTT | CASSDRGQPQHF | TRBV2 | once | TRBJ1-5 | -
TGTGCCAGCAGCCTCCGACACGGCGAGCAGTACTTC | CASSLRHGEQYF | TRBV11-3 | - | TRBJ2-7 | -
TGTGCCAGCAGTGGACAGGGGAGCACTGAAGCTTTCTTT | CASSGQGSTEAFF | TRBV2 | - | TRBJ1-1 | TRBD1
TGCGCCAGCAGCTTGTCAGGGGTATACAATGAGCAGTTCTTC | CASSLSGVYNEQFF | TRBV5-1 | - | TRBJ2-1 | -
TGTGCCAGCAGCAAGAAAACCGGGACAGGGGGGACCGGGACTGGCACCGGGGAGCTGTTTTTT | CASSKKTGTGGTGTGTGELFF | TRBV21-1 | few | TRBJ2-2 | -